The TCR beta chain described here comes from a study of blood T cell repertoires in COVID-19. About the study: The samples span acute and convalescent COVID-19 from the United States, Italy and Spain. The analysed material was cDNA or gDNA that came from T cells, B-cell-depleted T cells, or PBMCs.

The CDR3 sequence is 14 residues long. CDR1 is MNHEY, CDR2 SVGEGT, per germline. V was pared by 0 bases and J by 6 bases, with 9 bases between. Authors' processing steps: Amplification of reference gene primers was used by the study to estimate nucleated cell counts. Sequencing was performed with immunoSEQ multiplex PCR; in TCRdb, only in-frame clones are kept and a portion is missing. V, J and clone size derive from that table, while D and trimming were established from the DNA sequence. In the table there are 250,000 to 350,000 clones, over 75% of which are singletons. The sequence was obtained from a woman in her sixties with acute or convalescent COVID-19. The chain links TRBV6-2 or TRBV6-3 to TRBJ1-5; a weak D match, TRBD1 (6 bases). The sequencing input was peripheral blood. This CDR3 is CASSYSDRTQPQHF. The CDR3 DNA follows: TGTGCCAGCAGTTACTCGGACAGAACTCAGCCCCAGCATTTT.